Below, 21 T cell receptor beta chains from the same sample are listed, as sequenced in a study of blood T cell repertoires in COVID-19. Profiling relied on immunoSEQ multiplex PCR, and the TCRdb table lists in-frame clones only, not all of them. Among 410,000 or so clones, about 89% were seen once, and the ten largest hold about 1.6%. Sequenced sample: peripheral blood. Source of these receptors: a woman aged 40 to 55 with COVID-19, enrolled during active disease.

This rearrangement joins TRBV5-1 to TRBJ1-2; 7 bases agree with TRBD1. Germline-derived CDR1 and CDR2 are SGHRS and YFSETQ. With V trimmed by 4 bases and J by 8 bases, 5 bases remained unmatched. This CDR3 comprises 12 residues. The CDR3 spells CASSGDSWGYTF. CDR3 coding DNA: TGCGCCAGCAGCGGGGACAGCTGGGGCTACACCTTC.

The chain employs TRBV30 and TRBJ1-2; D is undetermined. V lost 1 base and J 4 bases, leaving 16 bases between the germline ends. Germline V gene data show CDR1 as GTSNPN and CDR2 as SVGIG (reference sequence). This CDR3 is 15 amino acids long. CDR3 DNA sequence: TGTGCCTGGAGTGGCCTTAAGTGGCAGTCCTATGGCTACACCTTC. It is translated as CAWSGLKWQSYGYTF. Looking up the rest from reference TRBV30 and TRBJ1-2 gives the full variable domain: SQTIHQWPATLVQPVGSPLSLECTVEGTSNPNLYWYRQAAGRGLQLLFYSVGIGQISSEVPQNLSASRPQDRQFILSSKKLLLSDSGFYLCAWSGLKWQSYGYTFGSGTRLTVV.

The V and J genes are TRBV6-6 and TRBJ1-6, with no clear D. This CDR3 is 15 amino acids long. The germline V and J ends were trimmed by 2 bases and 14 bases, with 19 bases remaining between them. The germline gives CDR1 MNHNY, CDR2 SVGAGI (reference sequence). The CDR3 coding sequence is TGTGCCAGCAGTTACCCCGGGGTAGCTAAATCAACCCTCCACTTT. Translating gives CASSYPGVAKSTLHF.

The V call is TRBV7-2, the J call TRBJ2-2; the match to TRBD2 covers 10 bases. The CDR3 has 18 residues. V dropped 1 base and J dropped 4; count of bases not matched to a gene: 9. In germline, CDR1 is SGHTA, CDR2 FQGNSA. The CDR3 protein is CASSLGALAGVVTGELFF. CDR3 DNA: TGTGCCAGCAGCTTAGGGGCCCTAGCGGGAGTAGTCACCGGGGAGCTGTTTTTT.

The rearrangement joins TRBV7-2 to TRBJ1-2; D is unclear. Trimming removed 3 bases from V and 5 bases from J, with 10 bases in between. The CDR3 totals 13 residues. Germline CDR1 SGHTA, CDR2 FQGNSA. The CDR3 DNA sequence: TGTGCCAGCAGCTTGGACGGGAAGTATGGCTACACCTTC. Its translation is CASSLDGKYGYTF.

The chain combines TRBV3-1 (or the pseudogene TRBV3-2) with TRBJ2-7; D is perhaps TRBD1 (5 bases). The germline V and J ends were trimmed by 5 bases and 2 bases, with 10 bases remaining between them. This CDR3 comprises 13 residues. Germline V gives CDR1 LGHDT, CDR2 YNNKEL (reference sequence). The CDR3 DNA sequence: TGTGCCAGCAGCAAAGGGGCCCCCTACGAGCAGTACTTC. Translation gives CASSKGAPYEQYF.

The chain employs TRBV9 and TRBJ1-4; no firm D call. The CDR3 length is 16 residues. Trimming shortened V by 3 bases and J by 0 bases, and 12 bases separated the two germline ends. CDR1 and CDR2 from the germline V gene are SGDLS and YYNGEE. CDR3 DNA sequence: TGTGCCAGCAGCGCGACCACAGCTTCAACTAATGAAAAACTGTTTTTT. Its protein product is CASSATTASTNEKLFF. Complete variable domain (other parts from reference TRBV9 and TRBJ1-4): DSGVTQTPKHLITATGQRVTLRCSPRSGDLSVYWYQQSLDQGLQFLIQYYNGEERAKGNILERFSAQQFPDLHSELNLSSLELGDSALYFCASSATTASTNEKLFFGSGTQLSVL.

The CDR3 DNA follows: TGTGCCAGCAGCCAAGGTCAGGGTCTACTTGGGGAAGCTTTCTTT. It yields the protein CASSQGQGLLGEAFF. The V and J genes are TRBV14 and TRBJ1-1; maybe TRBD1 (5 bases). The CDR3 runs 15 residues. From germline, CDR1 is SGHDN and CDR2 FVKESK. V was clipped by 1 base and J by 8 bases, with 17 bases between them. Filled out from reference TRBV14 and TRBJ1-1, the complete variable domain reads EAGVTQFPSHSVIEKGQTVTLRCDPISGHDNLYWYRRVMGKEIKFLLHFVKESKQDESGMPNNRFLAERTGGTYSTLKVQPAELEDSGVYFCASSQGQGLLGEAFFGQGTRLTVV.

This clone was counted once. The V gene is TRBV9, the J gene TRBJ1-2; D is uncertain. Trimming stripped 3 bases from V and 6 bases from J, with 12 bases between. CDR1 SGDLS and CDR2 YYNGEE come from the germline V gene. The CDR3 loop spans 13 amino acids. In nucleotides, the CDR3 is TGTGCCAGCAGCGCCGGGGTCATCAATGGCTACACCTTC. Translated, it gives CASSAGVINGYTF.

V usage is TRBV28 and J usage is TRBJ2-7, with unresolved D. CDR1 and CDR2 from the germline V gene are MDHEN and SYDVKM. V lost 5 bases, J lost 6 bases, and 14 bases lay in between. There are 13 residues in the CDR3. The CDR3 DNA sequence: TGTGCCAGCAGTACCCCCGACATTGGCGAGCAGTACTTC. It codes for CASSTPDIGEQYF.

The rearrangement links TRBV19 to TRBJ2-4; 7 bases fit TRBD2. With 4 bases clipped from V and 7 bases from J, the junction kept 10 bases outside the gene matches. Germline CDR1 is LNHDA and CDR2 is SQIVND (reference sequence). CDR3 length: 15 residues. The CDR3 loop reads CASSTAGDLRNIQYF. Here the CDR3 DNA reads TGTGCCAGTAGTACGGCGGGAGATCTTAGGAACATTCAGTACTTC. Using reference TRBV19 and TRBJ2-4 for the parts outside the CDR3, the full variable domain is DGGITQSPKYLFRKEGQNVTLSCEQNLNHDAMYWYRQDPGQGLRLIYYSQIVNDFQKGDIAEGYSVSREKKESFPLTVTSAQKNPTAFYLCASSTAGDLRNIQYFGAGTRLSVL.

This clone has more than one count but fewer than ten. The DNA of the CDR3 is TGTGCCAGCAGTCCCCTCACGGACAGTTATAATTCACCCCTCCACTTT. It codes for CASSPLTDSYNSPLHF. V and J are TRBV27 and TRBJ1-6; a possible D gene is TRBD1 (6 bases). Trimming left V 5 bases short and J 4 bases short, with 15 bases between. This CDR3 is 16 amino acids long. Germline values: CDR1 MNHEY, CDR2 SMNVEV (reference sequence).

The chain has TRBV7-9 and TRBJ2-3; D possibly corresponds to TRBD2 (6 bases). There are 16 residues in the CDR3. V lost 2 bases and J 0 bases, leaving 12 bases between the germline ends. The germline CDR1 and CDR2 sequences are SEHNR and FQNEAQ (reference sequence). The CDR3 region has the DNA TGTGCCAGCAGCTTAATGATGGGGACTAGCACAGATACGCAGTATTTT. Its protein product is CASSLMMGTSTDTQYF.

The genes are TRBV7-2 and TRBJ1-2, with D possibly TRBD1 on 5 matching bases. Trimming pared 5 bases from V and 0 bases from J, leaving 16 bases between. The CDR3 runs to 16 residues. Germline values: CDR1 SGHTA, CDR2 FQGNSA. CDR3 nucleotides: TGTGCCAGCAGCCCTGGGGCCGGGCGGCCTAACTATGGCTACACCTTC. Its protein is CASSPGAGRPNYGYTF.

J is TRBJ2-5 and V is TRBV5-4, with 12 bases identical to TRBD2. This CDR3 comprises 16 residues. The germline gives CDR1 SGHNT, CDR2 YYREEE (reference sequence). V gave up 4 bases and J gave up 3 bases; unmatched junction bases: 7. The CDR3 DNA sequence: TGTGCCAGCAGCACAACTAGCGGGGGGATAAAAGAGACCCAGTACTTC. Translated: CASSTTSGGIKETQYF.

The chain is built from TRBV27 and TRBJ2-7, with TRBD1 matching 8 bases. There are 16 residues in the CDR3. Germline CDR1 is MNHEY and CDR2 is SMNVEV (reference sequence). V shed 0 bases and J 6 bases; nucleotides not matched to a gene: 10. CDR3: CASSLSLLTGAFEQYF. In nucleotides, the CDR3 is TGTGCCAGCAGTTTATCCCTCTTGACAGGGGCGTTCGAGCAGTACTTC.

The chain carries TRBV28 and TRBJ2-1; 11 bases line up with TRBD2. Germline V gene data show CDR1 as MDHEN and CDR2 as SYDVKM. The junction had 11 bases not matched to a gene; V was cut back by 10 bases and J by 9 bases. This CDR3 has 14 residues. CDR3 nucleotides: TGTGCCACAAGGCTAGCGGGGGGATTAAGTGAGCAGTTCTTC. It translates to CATRLAGGLSEQFF. The variable domain in full, with the rest retrieved from reference TRBV28 and TRBJ2-1, is DVKVTQSSRYLVKRTGEKVFLECVQDMDHENMFWYRQDPGLGLRLIYFSYDVKMKEKGDIPEGYSVSREKKERFSLILESASTNQTSMYLCATRLAGGLSEQFFGPGTRLTVL.

The rearrangement joins TRBV10-2 to TRBJ1-5; D unresolved. The V end was cut by 5 bases, the J end by 0 bases, with 8 bases between. CDR1 is WSHSY, CDR2 SAAADI, per germline. This CDR3 is 14 amino acids long. In nucleotides, the CDR3 is TGCGCCAGCAGTCCAACTGATAGCAATCAGCCCCAGCATTTT. Translation gives CASSPTDSNQPQHF.

This clone came up a few times. In DNA form, the CDR3 reads TGTGCCAGTCGGGTTGCAGATACGCAGTATTTT. Translated, it gives CASRVADTQYF. This chain joins TRBV19 and TRBJ2-3; D is uncertain. CDR1 LNHDA and CDR2 SQIVND come from the germline V gene (reference sequence). With 8 bases removed from V and 4 bases from J, the gap between germline ends came to 7 bases. This CDR3 has 11 amino acids.

The chain employs TRBV6-5 and TRBJ1-3; D gene unclear. Per germline, CDR1 MNHEY and CDR2 SVGAGI. Trimming removed 2 bases at V and 4 bases at J, with 15 bases between. CDR3 length: 16 residues. CDR3 protein: CASSYTKNLAGNTIYF. CDR3 nucleotide sequence: TGTGCCAGCAGTTACACCAAGAATCTAGCCGGAAACACCATATATTTT.

The rearrangement links TRBV9 to TRBJ1-4; D possibly corresponds to TRBD1 (5 bases). V was clipped by 3 bases and J by 0 bases, with 6 bases between them. Germline V gene lookup returns CDR1 SGDLS and CDR2 YYNGEE. The CDR3 is 14 residues long. In nucleotides, the CDR3 is TGTGCCAGCAGCGAGACAGCAACTAATGAAAAACTGTTTTTT. It translates to CASSETATNEKLFF.